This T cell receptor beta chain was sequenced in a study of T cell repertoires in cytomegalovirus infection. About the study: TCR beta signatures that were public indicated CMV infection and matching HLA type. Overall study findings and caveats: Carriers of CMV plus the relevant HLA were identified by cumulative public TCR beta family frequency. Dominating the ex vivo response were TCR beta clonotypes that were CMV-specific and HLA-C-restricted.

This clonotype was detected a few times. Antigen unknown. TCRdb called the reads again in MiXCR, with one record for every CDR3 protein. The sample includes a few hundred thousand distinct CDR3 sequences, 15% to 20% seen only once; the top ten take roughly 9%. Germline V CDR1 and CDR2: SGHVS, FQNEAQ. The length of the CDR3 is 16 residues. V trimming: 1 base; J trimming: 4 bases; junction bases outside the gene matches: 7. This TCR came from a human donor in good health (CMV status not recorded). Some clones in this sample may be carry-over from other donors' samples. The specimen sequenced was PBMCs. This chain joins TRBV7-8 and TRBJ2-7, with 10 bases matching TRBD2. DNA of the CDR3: TGTGCCAGCAGCTTAGTGGGGACTAGCGCGTCGTACGAGCAGTACTTC. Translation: CASSLVGTSASYEQYF.